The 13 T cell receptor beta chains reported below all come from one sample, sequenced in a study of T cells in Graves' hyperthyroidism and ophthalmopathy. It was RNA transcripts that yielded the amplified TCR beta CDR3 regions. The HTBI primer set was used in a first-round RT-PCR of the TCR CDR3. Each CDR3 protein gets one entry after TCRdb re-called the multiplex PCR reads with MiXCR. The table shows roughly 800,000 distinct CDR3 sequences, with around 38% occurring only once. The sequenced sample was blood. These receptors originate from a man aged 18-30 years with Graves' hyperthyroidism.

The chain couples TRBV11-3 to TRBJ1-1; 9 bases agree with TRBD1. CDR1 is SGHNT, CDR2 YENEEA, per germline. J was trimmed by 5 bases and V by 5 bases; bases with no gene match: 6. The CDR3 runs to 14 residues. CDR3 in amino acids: CASSRRDRDTEAFF. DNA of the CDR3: TGTGCCAGCAGCCGACGGGACAGGGATACTGAAGCTTTCTTT.

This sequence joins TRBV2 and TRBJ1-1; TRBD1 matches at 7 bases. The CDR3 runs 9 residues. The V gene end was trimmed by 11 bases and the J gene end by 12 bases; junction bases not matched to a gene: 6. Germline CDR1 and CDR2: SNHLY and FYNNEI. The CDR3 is CAGGTDTFF. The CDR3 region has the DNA TGTGCCGGGGGGACAGATACTTTCTTT.

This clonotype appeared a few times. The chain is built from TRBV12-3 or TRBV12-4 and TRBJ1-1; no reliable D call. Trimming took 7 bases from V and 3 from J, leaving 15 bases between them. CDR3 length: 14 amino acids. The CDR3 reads CASTSGLTDTEAFF. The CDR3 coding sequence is TGTGCCAGCACCTCCGGGCTGACGGACACTGAAGCTTTCTTT.

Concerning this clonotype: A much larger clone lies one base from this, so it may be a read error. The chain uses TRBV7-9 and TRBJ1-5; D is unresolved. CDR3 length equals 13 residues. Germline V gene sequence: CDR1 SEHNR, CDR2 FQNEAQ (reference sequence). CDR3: CASSPMGKQPQHF. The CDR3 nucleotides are TGTGCCAGCAGCCCAATGGGCAAGCAGCCCCAGCATTTT.

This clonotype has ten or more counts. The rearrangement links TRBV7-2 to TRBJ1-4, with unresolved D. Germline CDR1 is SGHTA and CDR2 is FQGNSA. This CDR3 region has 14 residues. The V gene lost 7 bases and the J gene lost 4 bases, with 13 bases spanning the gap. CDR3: CASTPGVLNEKLFF. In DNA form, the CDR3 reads TGTGCCAGCACCCCTGGTGTTCTTAATGAAAAACTGTTTTTT.

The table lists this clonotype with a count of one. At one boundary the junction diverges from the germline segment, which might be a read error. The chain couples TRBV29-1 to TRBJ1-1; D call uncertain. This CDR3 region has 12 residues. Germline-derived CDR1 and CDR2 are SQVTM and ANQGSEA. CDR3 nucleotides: TGCAGCGTTGTGCGGGAGAACACTGAAGCTTCCTTT. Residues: CSVVRENTEASF.

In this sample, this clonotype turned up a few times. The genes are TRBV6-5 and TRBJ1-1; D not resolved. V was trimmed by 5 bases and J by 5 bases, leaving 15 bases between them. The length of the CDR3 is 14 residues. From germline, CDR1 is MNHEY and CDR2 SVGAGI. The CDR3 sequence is CASSRSGVGTEAFF. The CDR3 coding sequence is TGTGCCAGCAGTCGATCGGGAGTCGGAACTGAAGCTTTCTTT.

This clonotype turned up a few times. The CDR3 sequence: CSASKPGTTQGEQYF. In DNA form, the CDR3 reads TGCAGTGCTAGCAAGCCCGGGACTACGCAGGGCGAGCAGTACTTC. The gene calls are TRBV20-1 and TRBJ2-7; TRBD2 matches at 7 bases. This CDR3 is built from 15 residues. CDR1 is DFQATT, CDR2 SNEGSKA, per germline (reference sequence). Trimming took 3 bases from V and 6 from J; bases not matched to a gene: 14.

In DNA form, the CDR3 reads TGCAGTGCTAGAGGAGCGGGGGGCCTCGCCTACGAGCAGTACTTC. Translating gives CSARGAGGLAYEQYF. This rearrangement joins TRBV20-1 to TRBJ2-7; 9 bases align to TRBD2. CDR3 length equals 15 residues. V lost 1 base and J lost 2; bases outside the gene matches: 6. CDR1 and CDR2 from the germline V gene are DFQATT and SNEGSKA (reference sequence).

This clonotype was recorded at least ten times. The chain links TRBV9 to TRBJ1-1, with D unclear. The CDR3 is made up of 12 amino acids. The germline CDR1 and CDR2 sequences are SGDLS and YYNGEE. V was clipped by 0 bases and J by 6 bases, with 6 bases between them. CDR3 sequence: CASSVDESEAFF. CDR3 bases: TGTGCCAGCAGCGTAGATGAGTCTGAAGCTTTCTTT.

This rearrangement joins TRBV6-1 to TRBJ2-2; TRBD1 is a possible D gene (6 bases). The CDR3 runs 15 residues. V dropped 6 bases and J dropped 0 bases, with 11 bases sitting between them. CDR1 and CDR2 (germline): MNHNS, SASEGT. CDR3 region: CASRIPGANTGELFF. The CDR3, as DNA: TGTGCCAGCAGGATCCCAGGGGCGAACACCGGGGAGCTGTTTTTT.

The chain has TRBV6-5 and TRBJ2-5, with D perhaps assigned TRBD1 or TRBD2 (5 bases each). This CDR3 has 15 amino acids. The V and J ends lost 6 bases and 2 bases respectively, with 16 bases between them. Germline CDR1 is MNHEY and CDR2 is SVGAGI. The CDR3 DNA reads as TGTGCCAGCAGATATTCACAGGAGGAACAAGAGACCCAGTACTTC. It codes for CASRYSQEEQETQYF.

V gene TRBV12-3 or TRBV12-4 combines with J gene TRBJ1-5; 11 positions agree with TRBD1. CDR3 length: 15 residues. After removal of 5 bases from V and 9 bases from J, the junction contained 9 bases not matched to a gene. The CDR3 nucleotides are TGTGCCAGCAGTAATTCGGGGACAGGGGGAGCGCCCCAGCATTTT. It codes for CASSNSGTGGAPQHF.